This T cell receptor beta chain came from a study of T cells in Graves' hyperthyroidism and ophthalmopathy. Study observations and caveats: Through a model of 13 V-J features, ophthalmopathy was separated from stable hyperthyroidism.

Fresh peripheral blood, 10 ml, yielded the PBMCs. TCR beta CDR3 region amplification was performed from RNA transcripts. First-round RT-PCR targeting the TCR CDR3 was performed with the HTBI primer set. TCRdb recomputed calls from the multiplex PCR reads with MiXCR, one row per CDR3 protein. The data show some 620,000 distinct CDR3 sequences, with 15% to 20% seen just once and 3% to 4.5% held by the top ten. A note on this clonotype: Its antigen is unidentified.

Germline values: CDR1 ENHRY, CDR2 SYGVKD. V was trimmed by 3 bases and J by 1 base, leaving 10 bases between them. The CDR3 spans 14 residues. The specimen sequenced was blood. This receptor was identified in a woman in her thirties with Graves' hyperthyroidism. The rearrangement links TRBV10-3 to TRBJ2-7, with no clear D. DNA for the CDR3: TGTGCCATCAGTGATCTGGGTGATTCCTACGAGCAGTACTTC. Translation gives CAISDLGDSYEQYF.